Each of the 17 T cell receptor beta chains below was sequenced from the same sample in a study of OX40 agonist ivuxolimab in advanced cancers. Some clones are missing from TCRdb's copy, which holds only in-frame ones; the method was immunoSEQ multiplex PCR. The table lists tens of thousands of clones, 86% of them singletons, with 21% in the top ten. This material consisted of CD4+ or CD8+ T cells sorted from blood, taken in a trial of the OX40 agonist ivuxolimab. The receptor source for this set is an adult with an advanced solid tumor such as melanoma, head and neck, liver or kidney cancer.

The rearrangement uses TRBV6-1 and TRBJ1-2, with TRBD1 as a possible D gene (5 bases). Germline assignment: CDR1 MNHNS and CDR2 SASEGT. The CDR3 extends over 11 amino acids. V lost 11 bases, J lost 8 bases, and 15 bases lay in between. The CDR3 region is CAGGDPGGYTF. The DNA for the CDR3 is TGTGCCGGGGGAGACCCGGGGGGCTACACCTTC.

This chain connects TRBV2 to TRBJ1-3, with a tentative D call TRBD1 (5 bases). Looked up from germline, CDR1 is SNHLY and CDR2 is FYNNEI. The V end was cut by 6 bases, the J end by 3 bases, with 15 bases between. There are 15 residues in the CDR3. The CDR3: CASRQAGTNGNTIYF. Here the CDR3 DNA reads TGTGCCAGCAGACAGGCCGGGACTAATGGAAACACCATATATTTT.

CDR3 nucleotides: TGTGCCAGCAGACAACAGGGGGGCAATCAGCCCCAGCATTTT. It encodes CASRQQGGNQPQHF. This chain links TRBV5-6 with TRBJ1-5; 8 bases agree with TRBD1. CDR1 and CDR2 (germline): SGHDT, YYEEEE. There are 14 residues in the CDR3. Unmatched junction bases numbered 3, after V lost 5 bases and J lost 2 bases.

The V gene is TRBV6-5, the J gene TRBJ1-1; D is uncertain. This CDR3 contains 10 residues. The V end was cut by 5 bases, the J end by 11 bases, with 9 bases between. CDR1 MNHEY and CDR2 SVGAGI come from the germline V gene. The DNA for the CDR3 is TGTGCCAGCAGTGAAGTCCTCGCTTTCTTT. It codes for CASSEVLAFF.

This chain connects TRBV27 to TRBJ2-3; possibly TRBD1 for D (5 bases). The CDR3 is made up of 13 amino acids. The V end lost 3 bases, the J end lost 7 bases, and 11 bases lay between the germline ends. The germline V gene encodes CDR1 MNHEY and CDR2 SMNVEV (reference sequence). CDR3 in DNA: TGTGCCAGCAGTTTTAGTGCAGGGAATACGCAGTATTTT. Amino acid sequence: CASSFSAGNTQYF.

V usage is TRBV19 and J usage is TRBJ1-4, with D unclear. V was clipped by 10 bases and J by 8 bases, with 8 bases between them. Looked up from germline, CDR1 is LNHDA and CDR2 is SQIVND (reference sequence). This CDR3 contains 10 residues. CDR3 in DNA: TGTGCCACTCGCGAAGAAAAACTGTTTTTT. Its protein product is CATREEKLFF.

This chain connects TRBV9 to TRBJ1-6, with D maybe TRBD1 (6 bases). This CDR3 spans 17 amino acids. Per germline, CDR1 SGDLS and CDR2 YYNGEE. V dropped 3 bases and J dropped 8 bases, with 21 bases sitting between them. CDR3 nucleotide sequence: TGTGCCAGCAGCGGAACGAAGAACAGGGTTCGGGATTCACCCCTCCACTTT. Amino acid sequence: CASSGTKNRVRDSPLHF.

This chain joins TRBV2 and TRBJ1-6, with TRBD1 as a possible D gene (5 bases). The V and J ends lost 5 bases and 0 bases respectively, with 14 bases between them. CDR3 size: 17 residues. Germline assignment: CDR1 SNHLY and CDR2 FYNNEI. The CDR3 coding sequence is TGTGCCAGCAGTCGCACGACAGTGAGCTCCTATAATTCACCCCTCCACTTT. The encoded protein is CASSRTTVSSYNSPLHF.

This sequence joins TRBV7-2 and TRBJ2-1; 13 nucleotides agree with TRBD2. Germline CDR1 SGHTA, CDR2 FQGNSA. With 5 bases clipped from V and 9 bases from J, the junction kept 10 bases outside the gene matches. The CDR3 contains 16 residues. The CDR3 loop reads CASSDITSGGGIEQFF. CDR3 bases: TGTGCCAGCAGCGACATAACTAGCGGGGGGGGTATTGAGCAGTTCTTC.

This clone was picked up one time. V is TRBV19 and J is TRBJ2-5; D is undetermined. The V gene lost 5 bases and the J gene lost 5 bases, with 15 bases spanning the gap. The germline V gene encodes CDR1 LNHDA and CDR2 SQIVND (reference sequence). There are 14 residues in the CDR3. In DNA form, the CDR3 reads TGTGCCAGTAGTGCAACAAGGATGTTGGAGACCCAGTACTTC. Translating gives CASSATRMLETQYF. Combining the CDR3 with reference TRBV19 and TRBJ2-5 gives the whole variable domain DGGITQSPKYLFRKEGQNVTLSCEQNLNHDAMYWYRQDPGQGLRLIYYSQIVNDFQKGDIAEGYSVSREKKESFPLTVTSAQKNPTAFYLCASSATRMLETQYFGPGTRLLVL.

This clone occurred once. This sequence joins TRBV7-4 and TRBJ2-1; possible D gene TRBD1, 7 bases. The germline gives CDR1 SGHVT, CDR2 SQSDAQ. Trimming removed 3 bases at V and 12 bases at J, with 30 bases between. This CDR3 comprises 18 residues. As DNA, the CDR3 is TGTGCCAGCAGCTTGCATCCACATGGCAGGGGGGCCGGAGATGCGCAGTTCTTC. It translates to CASSLHPHGRGAGDAQFF.

V is TRBV7-6 and J is TRBJ1-1; 7 nucleotides match TRBD1. The CDR3 runs to 15 residues. V lost 1 base, J lost 1 base, and 3 bases stayed unmatched. Germline V gene lookup returns CDR1 SGHVS and CDR2 FNYEAQ. CDR3 in DNA: TGTGCCAGCAGCTTAGGGACAGGAGCGAACACTGAAGCTTTCTTT. Its translation is CASSLGTGANTEAFF.

This chain connects TRBV5-5 to TRBJ1-6; D is possibly TRBD1 (5 bases). Germline V lookup: CDR1 SGHKS, CDR2 YYEKEE (reference sequence). V lost 3 bases to trimming and J lost 4 bases, with 14 bases between them. The CDR3 consists of 16 residues. DNA of the CDR3: TGTGCCAGCAGCTCCCCGGAAGGGGCTTATAATTCACCCCTCCACTTT. The encoded protein is CASSSPEGAYNSPLHF.

The chain recombines TRBV18 with TRBJ1-5; 7 bases map to TRBD1. V was clipped by 5 bases and J by 4 bases; unmatched bases: 17. Germline lookup yields CDR1 KGHSH and CDR2 LQKENI. The CDR3 is made up of 18 amino acids. The CDR3 region is CASSGEGQLSGGNQPQHF. In nucleotides, the CDR3 is TGTGCCAGCTCAGGAGAGGGACAGCTTTCTGGAGGGAATCAGCCCCAGCATTTT.

The J gene is TRBJ2-1, the V gene TRBV19; D might be TRBD1 or TRBD2, each matching 6 bases. The V end was cut by 7 bases, the J end by 5 bases, with 24 bases between. CDR1 and CDR2 from the germline V gene are LNHDA and SQIVND (reference sequence). This CDR3 has 17 amino acids. DNA for the CDR3: TGTGCCAGTAATGGGGGGCCGGAGGGGAAAGTGCACAATGAGCAGTTCTTC. It is translated as CASNGGPEGKVHNEQFF.

This chain joins TRBV4-3 and TRBJ1-4; 7 bases agree with TRBD1. The CDR3 is 11 amino acids. Losses at the gene ends were 4 bases for V and 17 bases for J; bases not matched to a gene: 7. Germline CDR1 is LGHNA and CDR2 is YSLEER. This CDR3 is CASSLGTDVFF. The CDR3 DNA reads as TGCGCCAGCAGCCTCGGGACAGACGTATTTTTT.

The chain recombines TRBV2 with TRBJ1-5; D is possibly TRBD1 (6 bases). Germline lookup yields CDR1 SNHLY and CDR2 FYNNEI. The CDR3 has 16 amino acids. V dropped 11 bases and J dropped 13 bases, with 33 bases sitting between them. CDR3 protein: CASSAQGREWGQSQHF. The CDR3 nucleotides read TGTGCCTCTTCCGCCCAGGGTAGGGAGTGGGGGCAGTCTCAGCATTTT.